This T cell receptor (beta chain) was profiled in a study of blood T cell repertoires in COVID-19. For the study at large: Researchers got acute and convalescent COVID-19 samples from the United States, Italy and Spain. From T cells, B-cell-depleted T cells, or PBMCs came the material, which was cDNA or gDNA.

Germline assignment: CDR1 WNHNN and CDR2 SYGVQD (reference sequence). Trimming cost V 6 bases and J 5 bases; bases outside gene matches: 16. This CDR3 is 18 amino acids long. As originally analysed: Amplification of reference gene primers provided the estimated nucleated cell counts. The repertoire was sequenced with immunoSEQ multiplex PCR; TCRdb's copy has only in-frame clones and lacks some. D and trimming were read from the DNA, whereas the V and J calls and clone size are those reported in that table. This table has more than 95,000 clones, 82% appearing once. Sequencing was carried out using peripheral blood. The V call is TRBV10-1, the J call TRBJ2-5; 12 bases map to TRBD2. This clonotype originated in a man aged 55-75 years with acute or convalescent COVID-19. The CDR3 region has the DNA TGCGCCAGCAGACAGACTAGCGGGAGAGAGGCCCTGATGGAGACCCAGTACTTC. Encoded protein: CASRQTSGREALMETQYF.